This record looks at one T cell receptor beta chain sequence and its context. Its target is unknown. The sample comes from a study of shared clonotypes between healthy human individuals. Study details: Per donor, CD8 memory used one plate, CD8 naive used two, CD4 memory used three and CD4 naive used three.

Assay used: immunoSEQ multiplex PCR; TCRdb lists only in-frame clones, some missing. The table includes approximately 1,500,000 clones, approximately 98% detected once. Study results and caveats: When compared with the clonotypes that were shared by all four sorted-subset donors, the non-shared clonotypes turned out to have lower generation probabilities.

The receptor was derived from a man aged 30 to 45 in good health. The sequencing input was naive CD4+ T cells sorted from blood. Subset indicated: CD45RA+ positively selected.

CDR3 coding DNA: TGTGCCAGCAGGGAACAGGGGCCAAGCTATGGCTACACCTTC. Translation gives CASREQGPSYGYTF. The chain has TRBV2 and TRBJ1-2, with 7 positions matching TRBD1. This CDR3 spans 14 amino acids. Trimming took 6 bases from V and 4 from J; bases not matched to a gene: 8. In germline, CDR1 is SNHLY, CDR2 FYNNEI.